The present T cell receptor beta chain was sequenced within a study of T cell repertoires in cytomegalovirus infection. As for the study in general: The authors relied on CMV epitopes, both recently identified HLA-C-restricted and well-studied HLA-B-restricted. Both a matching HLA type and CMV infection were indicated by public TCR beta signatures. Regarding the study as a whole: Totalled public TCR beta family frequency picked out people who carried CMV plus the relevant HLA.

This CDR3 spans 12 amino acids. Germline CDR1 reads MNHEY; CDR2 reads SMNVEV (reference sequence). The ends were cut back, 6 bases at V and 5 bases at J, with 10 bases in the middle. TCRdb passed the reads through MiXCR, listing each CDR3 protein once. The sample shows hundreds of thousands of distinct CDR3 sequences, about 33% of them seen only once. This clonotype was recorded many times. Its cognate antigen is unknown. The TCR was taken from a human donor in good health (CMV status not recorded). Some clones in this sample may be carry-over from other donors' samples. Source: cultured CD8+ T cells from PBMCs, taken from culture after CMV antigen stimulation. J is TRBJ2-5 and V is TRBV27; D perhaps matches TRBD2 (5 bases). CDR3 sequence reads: CASSFTGETQYF. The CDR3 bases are TGTGCCAGCAGCTTTACGGGGGAGACCCAGTACTTC.